This T cell receptor (beta chain) was sequenced during a study of blood T cell repertoires in COVID-19. Only in-frame clones appear in the TCRdb table, and some are missing; sequencing was by immunoSEQ multiplex PCR. The sample contains 45,000 to 60,000 clones, around four fifths of which appear only once. Germline lookup yields CDR1 SGHRS and CDR2 YFSETQ. V lost 2 bases to trimming and J lost 5 bases, with 11 bases between them. This CDR3 contains 14 residues. The specimen was peripheral blood. The V call is TRBV5-1, the J call TRBJ1-5; D is ambiguous. The clonotype comes from a woman aged 80 or over with acute or convalescent COVID-19. As DNA, the CDR3 is TGCGCCAGCAGCTTAGGAGGGATGGATCAGCCCCAGCATTTT. As protein: CASSLGGMDQPQHF.